The clone carrying this TCR beta chain was detected only once. This record comes from a study of shared clonotypes between healthy human individuals. V lost 8 bases, J lost 9 bases, and 9 bases stayed unmatched. The CDR3 loop spans 13 amino acids. CDR1 is SEHNR, CDR2 FQNEAQ, per germline (reference sequence). The assay was immunoSEQ multiplex PCR, and TCRdb's table has in-frame clones only and misses some. This sample carries over 300,000 clones, around 86% of them seen once, and the ten largest clones take around 15%. This receptor was identified in a man between 18 and 35 years old in good health. The chain has TRBV7-9 and TRBJ2-1; 8 bases match TRBD1. What was sequenced was memory CD8+ T cells sorted from blood. Subset meaning: CD45RO+ cells pooled with CCR7-negative TemRA cells. This CDR3 is CASGSPDRGEQFF. Here the CDR3 DNA reads TGTGCCAGCGGTTCCCCCGACAGGGGTGAGCAGTTCTTC.